This T cell receptor (beta chain) was obtained from a study of blood T cell repertoires in COVID-19. Across the whole study: The samples span acute and convalescent COVID-19 from the United States, Italy and Spain. T cells, B-cell-depleted T cells, or PBMCs supplied cDNA or gDNA.

Germline V CDR1 and CDR2: MNHNS, SASEGT. This CDR3 has 15 residues. The V segment lost 1 base and the J segment 3 bases; nucleotides outside the gene matches: 4. Per the original data handling: From reference gene primer amplification, estimates of nucleated cell counts were derived. Profiled with immunoSEQ multiplex PCR; TCRdb holds only in-frame clones, not every one. V and J calls plus clone size are reproduced from that table; the DNA served to infer D and trimming. Seen here are about 120,000 clones, over 60% observed once, and the top ten hold over 6.5%. The chain is built from TRBV6-1 and TRBJ2-7; 9 bases fit TRBD1. This receptor was taken from a human donor in a cohort sampled during active COVID-19. Sequenced sample: peripheral blood. The CDR3 DNA reads TGTGCCAGCAGTGAAGAAGGGACAGGGATCTACGAGCAGTACTTC. Amino acid sequence: CASSEEGTGIYEQYF.